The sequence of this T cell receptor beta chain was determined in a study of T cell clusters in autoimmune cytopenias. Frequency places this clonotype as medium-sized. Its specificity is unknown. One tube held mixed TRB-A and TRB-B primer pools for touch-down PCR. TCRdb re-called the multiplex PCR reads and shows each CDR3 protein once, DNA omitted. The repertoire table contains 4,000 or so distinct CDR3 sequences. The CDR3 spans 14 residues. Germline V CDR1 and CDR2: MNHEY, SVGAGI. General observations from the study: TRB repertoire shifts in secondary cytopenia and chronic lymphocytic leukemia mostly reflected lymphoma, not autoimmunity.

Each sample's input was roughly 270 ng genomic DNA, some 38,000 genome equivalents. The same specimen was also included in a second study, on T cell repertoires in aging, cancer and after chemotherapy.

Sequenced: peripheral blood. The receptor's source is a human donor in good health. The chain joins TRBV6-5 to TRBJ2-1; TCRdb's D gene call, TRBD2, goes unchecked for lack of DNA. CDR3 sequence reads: CASSREGRVNEQFF.